These 30 T cell receptor beta chains originate from one sample sequenced in a study of T cell responses to AZD1222 COVID-19 vaccine. Here immunoSEQ multiplex PCR was the method, and the copy in TCRdb shows in-frame clones only, minus some. The sample carries 90,000 to 120,000 clones, roughly 90% recorded once. This sample comprised peripheral blood, obtained 28 days after the second AZD1222 dose. The origin of the receptors is an adult who received the AZD1222 COVID-19 vaccine.

This clone was observed a few times. The gene calls are TRBV30 and TRBJ1-1; D is possibly TRBD1 (6 bases). Trimming left V 2 bases short and J 1 base short, with 11 bases between. The CDR3 spans 14 residues. In germline, CDR1 is GTSNPN, CDR2 SVGIG (reference sequence). The CDR3 coding sequence is TGTGCCTGGAGTTCGGGGGCGGGGAACACTGAAGCTTTCTTT. This translates into CAWSSGAGNTEAFF.

The chain couples TRBV5-1 to TRBJ1-2; 9 bases line up with TRBD1. The CDR3 spans 15 residues. Germline CDR1 SGHRS, CDR2 YFSETQ. V was clipped by 0 bases and J by 7 bases; unmatched bases: 7. CDR3 amino acids: CASSLASQGAIGYTF. CDR3 nucleotides: TGCGCCAGCAGCTTGGCCTCACAGGGGGCGATTGGCTACACCTTC.

This rearrangement joins TRBV19 to TRBJ1-1, with 7 bases aligning to TRBD1. The trim removed 7 bases at V and 6 bases at J, leaving 11 bases unmatched. The CDR3 runs to 14 residues. Germline assignment: CDR1 LNHDA and CDR2 SQIVND (reference sequence). The CDR3, as DNA: TGTGCCAGTATAGAAGGGGGCTATGTGGCTGAAGCTTTCTTT. Protein: CASIEGGYVAEAFF.

This clone was counted a single time. This sequence joins TRBV10-3 and TRBJ2-3; 9 bases line up with TRBD2. Germline loops: CDR1 ENHRY, CDR2 SYGVKD. The CDR3 totals 16 residues. The V gene end was trimmed by 1 base and the J gene end by 3 bases; junction bases not matched to a gene: 5. The CDR3 reads CAISELAGEITDTQYF. The CDR3 DNA sequence: TGTGCCATCAGTGAGTTAGCGGGAGAGATTACAGATACGCAGTATTTT.

The V call is TRBV28, the J call TRBJ2-5; D unclear. The CDR3 is 15 amino acids. CDR1 is MDHEN, CDR2 SYDVKM, per germline. Trimming removed 6 bases from V and 1 base from J, with 15 bases in between. DNA of the CDR3: TGTGCCAGCAGCTCAGGACGGCGCGTCCAAGAGACCCAGTACTTC. Translation gives CASSSGRRVQETQYF.

The chain recombines TRBV19 with TRBJ1-6, with D possibly TRBD1 on 5 matching bases. The CDR3 is 16 residues long. Germline V gene data show CDR1 as LNHDA and CDR2 as SQIVND (reference sequence). The V gene lost 4 bases and the J gene lost 7 bases, with 17 bases spanning the gap. The CDR3 bases are TGTGCCAGTAGTACCCGCAGGGCAGGGTGGAATTCACCCCTCCACTTT. Protein product: CASSTRRAGWNSPLHF.

The rearrangement joins TRBV6-2 or TRBV6-3 to TRBJ1-2; the D gene is possibly TRBD1 (6 bases). The CDR3 is made up of 17 amino acids. V was cut by 2 bases and J by 6 bases, with 22 bases left in between. Germline loops: CDR1 MNHEY, CDR2 SVGEGT. The CDR3 DNA is TGTGCCAGCAGTTACGGGGGACACTTCTTCACTCGAAATGGCTACACCTTC. It specifies CASSYGGHFFTRNGYTF.

The V gene is TRBV4-3, the J gene TRBJ1-2; D unresolved. This CDR3 region has 15 residues. Germline V gives CDR1 LGHNA, CDR2 YSLEER. Between the trimmed V and J ends, which lost 0 bases and 3 bases, there was a span of 11 bases. CDR3 DNA: TGCGCCAGCAGCCAAGATCGAGCAGGCGACTATGGCTACACCTTC. This translates into CASSQDRAGDYGYTF.

This chain joins TRBV9 and TRBJ1-2; tentative D call: TRBD1 (6 bases). Trimming removed 1 base at V and 5 bases at J, with 12 bases between. Germline CDR1 and CDR2: SGDLS and YYNGEE. The CDR3 has 14 residues. The CDR3 DNA follows: TGTGCCAGCAGCGTAAGGGGGTCTGGATATGGCTACACCTTC. It is translated as CASSVRGSGYGYTF.

The chain carries TRBV6-5 and TRBJ2-5; TRBD1 is a possible D gene (6 bases). With 6 bases removed from V and 5 bases from J, the gap between germline ends came to 19 bases. Germline values: CDR1 MNHEY, CDR2 SVGAGI. The CDR3 consists of 15 residues. In DNA form, the CDR3 reads TGTGCCAGCAGCCGAGGGGCAGGGGAGCTGGAGACCCAGTACTTC. Its translation: CASSRGAGELETQYF.

By share of the sample, this clone is medium-sized (0.01 to 0.1%). The chain links TRBV2 to TRBJ1-3, with TRBD1 matching over 7 bases. V shed 3 bases, J shed 4 bases, and the junction held 6 bases outside the gene matches. The CDR3 is 15 residues long. CDR1 is SNHLY, CDR2 FYNNEI, per germline. The CDR3 DNA follows: TGTGCCAGCAGTGAGGAGGAGACAGGGGGAAACACCATATATTTT. Its protein is CASSEEETGGNTIYF.

V and J are TRBV12-3 or TRBV12-4 and TRBJ1-5, with D uncertain. This CDR3 is 13 amino acids long. V lost 6 bases and J lost 4, with 10 bases in between. For the CDR3, the DNA is TGTGCCAGCAGGTGGACGGAGAATCAGCCCCAGCATTTT. This encodes CASRWTENQPQHF.

CDR3 DNA sequence: TGTGCCAGCAGCACGGGGACAGTCTGGAATGGCTACACCTTC. This codes for CASSTGTVWNGYTF. The V call is TRBV9, the J call TRBJ1-2; 7 bases fit TRBD1. V shed 4 bases and J 6 bases; nucleotides not matched to a gene: 9. Germline lookup yields CDR1 SGDLS and CDR2 YYNGEE. CDR3 length equals 14 residues.

This chain links TRBV5-4 with TRBJ2-7; D may correspond to TRBD1 or TRBD2 (6 bases each). The CDR3 loop spans 16 amino acids. From germline, CDR1 is SGHNT and CDR2 YYREEE (reference sequence). V was trimmed by 3 bases and J by 2 bases, leaving 18 bases between them. The CDR3 DNA is TGTGCCAGCAGCTGGGGGGACGTGGCAGGGGCCTACGAGCAGTACTTC. It encodes CASSWGDVAGAYEQYF.

The chain is built from TRBV7-2 and TRBJ2-1; a weak D match, TRBD2 (6 bases). Germline-derived CDR1 and CDR2 are SGHTA and FQGNSA. V lost 6 bases and J lost 1, with 10 bases in between. CDR3 size: 14 residues. CDR3 DNA sequence: TGTGCCAGCAGTCCAGCGGGTTCCTACAATGAGCAGTTCTTC. This translates into CASSPAGSYNEQFF.

The V gene is TRBV5-4, the J gene TRBJ1-1; D is undetermined. The germline V gene encodes CDR1 SGHNT and CDR2 YYREEE (reference sequence). This CDR3 is 15 amino acids long. Between the trimmed V and J ends, which lost 3 bases and 6 bases, there was a span of 18 bases. The CDR3 nucleotides read TGTGCCAGCAGCTCGGAGGTCTACACTGACTCTGAAGCTTTCTTT. This sequence encodes CASSSEVYTDSEAFF.

V is TRBV6-5 and J is TRBJ2-7; D may be TRBD2 (6 bases). Germline CDR1 is MNHEY and CDR2 is SVGAGI. The V end lost 7 bases, the J end lost 0 bases, and 16 bases lay between the germline ends. The CDR3 runs to 15 residues. CDR3 nucleotides: TGTGCCAGCACCACGGCCGGGGGTTCCTCCTACGAGCAGTACTTC. This encodes CASTTAGGSSYEQYF.

The CDR3 region has the DNA TGTGCCAGCAGCTGGGACAGGGGACGGTACGAGCAGTACTTC. Its protein product is CASSWDRGRYEQYF. This chain uses TRBV7-9 with TRBJ2-7, with 10 positions matching TRBD1. J lost 4 bases, V lost 4 bases, and 4 bases had no gene match. The germline gives CDR1 SEHNR, CDR2 FQNEAQ (reference sequence). CDR3 length: 14 amino acids.

In DNA form, the CDR3 reads TGCAGCGTTCAAACCCAGGGGGCCTACTACGAGCAGTACTTC. Encoded protein: CSVQTQGAYYEQYF. The chain links TRBV29-1 to TRBJ2-7, with 8 bases that match TRBD1. The length of the CDR3 is 14 residues. Germline CDR1 SQVTM, CDR2 ANQGSEA. V was clipped by 5 bases and J by 3 bases; unmatched bases: 9.

V and J are TRBV6-5 and TRBJ1-2; D call uncertain. Germline loops: CDR1 MNHEY, CDR2 SVGAGI. This CDR3 region has 13 residues. Deletions cut 2 bases from V and 4 bases from J, with 8 bases between. CDR3 coding DNA: TGTGCCAGCAGTTACAAGGGCTTCTATGGCTACACCTTC. Protein product: CASSYKGFYGYTF.

The genes are TRBV28 and TRBJ1-5, with TRBD1 matching over 8 bases. Germline CDR1 reads MDHEN; CDR2 reads SYDVKM. CDR3 size: 13 residues. V dropped 7 bases and J dropped 6; count of bases not matched to a gene: 5. CDR3 protein: CASNDRGGQPQHF. The CDR3 region has the DNA TGTGCCAGCAACGACAGGGGAGGTCAGCCCCAGCATTTT. The whole variable domain, remainder taken from reference TRBV28 and TRBJ1-5, is DVKVTQSSRYLVKRTGEKVFLECVQDMDHENMFWYRQDPGLGLRLIYFSYDVKMKEKGDIPEGYSVSREKKERFSLILESASTNQTSMYLCASNDRGGQPQHFGDGTRLSIL.

The V gene is TRBV6-2 or TRBV6-3, the J gene TRBJ2-1; 11 positions match TRBD2. The CDR3 spans 15 residues. Germline V gene lookup returns CDR1 MNHEY and CDR2 SVGEGT. The V gene end was trimmed by 6 bases and the J gene end by 9 bases; junction bases not matched to a gene: 10. CDR3 DNA: TGTGCCAGCAGGCCTCCTAGCGGGGGGTTGGCTGAGCAGTTCTTC. Translating gives CASRPPSGGLAEQFF.

This rearrangement joins TRBV5-6 to TRBJ2-5; 7 positions match TRBD2. The CDR3 sequence is 13 residues long. Germline V lookup: CDR1 SGHDT, CDR2 YYEEEE. The J segment lost 5 bases and the V segment lost 2 bases, leaving 3 bases of the junction unmatched. CDR3 nucleotides: TGTGCCAGCAGCTTTGGGGGGGAGGAGACCCAGTACTTC. Its protein product is CASSFGGEETQYF.

In its sample, this clone was seen once. V is TRBV5-1 and J is TRBJ1-1; 8 bases are a match to TRBD1. CDR3 length: 17 amino acids. Per the germline V gene, CDR1 is SGHRS and CDR2 is YFSETQ. J lost 0 bases, V lost 6 bases, and 13 bases had no gene match. The CDR3, as DNA: TGCGCCAGCACCCTATCAACAGGGGGATCAATGAACACTGAAGCTTTCTTT. It specifies CASTLSTGGSMNTEAFF.

This clone appeared a few times. The chain has TRBV29-1 and TRBJ1-1; D is undetermined. Looked up from germline, CDR1 is SQVTM and CDR2 is ANQGSEA. Trimming removed 1 base at V and 1 base at J, with 4 bases between. The CDR3 spans 12 residues. In nucleotides, the CDR3 is TGCAGCGTTGAAGGGTCGAACACTGAAGCTTTCTTT. Residues: CSVEGSNTEAFF.

The rearrangement links TRBV19 to TRBJ1-3, with 7 bases lining up with TRBD1. The CDR3 covers 11 residues. CDR1 and CDR2 from the germline V gene are LNHDA and SQIVND (reference sequence). J gave up 7 bases and V 7 bases, and 1 base lay outside the gene matches. The CDR3 sequence: CASTRGNTIYF. The CDR3 DNA reads TGTGCCAGTACCAGGGGGAACACCATATATTTT.

V and J are TRBV6-5 and TRBJ1-6, with D unclear. V lost 0 bases to trimming and J lost 10 bases, with 7 bases between them. This CDR3 has 13 residues. CDR1 is MNHEY, CDR2 SVGAGI, per germline. CDR3 residues: CASSYSLKSPLHF. CDR3 in DNA: TGTGCCAGCAGTTACTCCCTTAAGTCACCCCTCCACTTT.

The rearrangement links TRBV5-4 to TRBJ2-5; TRBD1 agrees at 7 bases. Germline loops: CDR1 SGHNT, CDR2 YYREEE (reference sequence). The CDR3 totals 13 residues. Germline trimming cut 1 base from V and 4 bases from J; bases unmatched to any gene: 1. This CDR3 reads CASSLRGPETQYF. CDR3 nucleotides: TGTGCCAGCAGCTTGAGGGGGCCAGAGACCCAGTACTTC.

This clone showed up just once. V gene TRBV9 combines with J gene TRBJ1-3, with D tentatively TRBD1 (5 bases). The CDR3 contains 15 residues. Trimming took 0 bases from V and 4 from J, leaving 11 bases between them. The germline CDR1 and CDR2 sequences are SGDLS and YYNGEE. Here the CDR3 DNA reads TGTGCCAGCAGCGTAGCTACAGGTGGAGGAAACACCATATATTTT. Protein product: CASSVATGGGNTIYF.

This clone was recorded once. The CDR3 sequence: CASSPTGTGVRPQHF. The CDR3 nucleotides read TGTGCCAGCTCACCAACCGGGACAGGGGTTAGGCCCCAGCATTTT. The chain joins TRBV18 to TRBJ1-5; TRBD1 agrees at 10 bases. Per the germline V gene, CDR1 is KGHSH and CDR2 is LQKENI. V trimming: 2 bases; J trimming: 9 bases; junction bases outside the gene matches: 7. The CDR3 loop spans 15 amino acids.